This paragraph covers one T cell receptor (beta chain) sequence. Its target is not known. These data come from a study of CD8 T cells in Susac syndrome. Study conclusions and caveats: Susac CD8+ cells expanded clonally the most in TEMRA cells and in active patients.

RNA amounts of roughly 0.45 to 1 ug underwent reverse transcription with random hexamers. TCRdb reanalysed the immunoSEQ multiplex PCR reads using MiXCR and keeps one entry per CDR3 protein. The table includes around 170,000 distinct CDR3 sequences, 85% to 95% detected once. The length of the CDR3 is 15 residues. Trimming removed 2 bases at V and 0 bases at J, with 8 bases between. Material: CD8+ T cells from PBMCs. This TCR was recovered from a human donor with Susac syndrome. The gene calls are TRBV12-3 or TRBV12-4 and TRBJ1-5, with D uncertain. The CDR3 DNA reads as TGTGCCAGCAGTTTACAGACATCTAGCAATCAGCCCCAGCATTTT. It translates to CASSLQTSSNQPQHF.